This T cell receptor (beta chain) was captured in a study of T cells in Graves' hyperthyroidism and ophthalmopathy (dated by TCRdb to between 2019 and 2020). For the study in its entirety: Peripheral blood samples were taken at the time of initial diagnosis, prior to any treatment. To identify distinguishing TCR V-J signatures, a discovery cohort of around 100 patients was used, comprising 43 with Graves' ophthalmopathy and under 60 with stable Graves' hyperthyroidism. Whether ophthalmopathy could be predicted prospectively was tested in an independent validation cohort made up of about 18 hyperthyroidism patients plus 17 patients who later progressed to ophthalmopathy. The approximately 95 discovery patients were divided at random into training and test sets in a 7:3 ratio. The study also compared thyroid tissue and blood T-cell repertoires from roughly six Graves' hyperthyroidism patients. Once sampling was done, hyperthyroidism patients were given methimazole at a starting dose of 30 mg daily, whereas ophthalmopathy patients were given high-dose intravenous methylprednisolone. According to the paper, TCR Vbeta CDR3 sequencing was carried out on about 140 peripheral blood samples, which came from more than 40 ophthalmopathy, approximately 72 hyperthyroidism and about 17 progressor patients.

The hyperthyroidism patients were between 18 and 65 years old and newly diagnosed, with a disease duration of less than 2 months. Exclusion was applied to patients with uncontrolled infections, other autoimmune diseases, pregnancy or lactation. Diagnoses relied on clinical symptoms, serum thyroxine and TRAb, thyroid ultrasound and orbital computed tomography. Blood from progressor patients was drawn when they were first diagnosed with hyperthyroidism, before any ophthalmopathy symptoms appeared. PBMCs were separated from 8 to 10 ml of fresh peripheral blood using Ficoll-Paque density gradient centrifugation. Progressor patients were defined as those initially diagnosed with Graves' hyperthyroidism in whom ophthalmopathy developed during follow-up. Trizol reagent was used to extract total RNA, and RNA quality was then checked on an Agilent 2100 Bioanalyzer. From cysteine to phenylalanine, the CDR3 is 14 amino acids long. The DNA shown is the 42-base CDR3, in frame from base 1. CDR1 and CDR2 were assigned from the germline V gene (reference sequence) as DFQATT and SNEGSKA. Trimming removed 2 bases from V and 1 base from J, leaving 8 bases between the germline ends.

Amplification of TCR beta CDR3 regions was carried out from RNA transcripts. The first round of RT-PCR for the TCR CDR3 was performed with the HTBI primer set and the Qiagen OneStep RT-PCR kit. The libraries were constructed in a second round of multiplex PCR and then size-selected and purified. Paired-end sequencing of the libraries was performed with 100 bp reads on an Illumina HiSeq2000. The paper's processing steps were these. Raw data were processed with SOAPnuke, discarding reads with adapters, uncalled bases, mean Phred below 15, or no exact constant-primer or identifier match. COPE v1.2.5 was used to merge high-quality paired reads, and clonotypes were defined as unique nucleotide sequences. Clonotypes were aligned to IMGT TRBV, TRBD and TRBJ reference segments using MiTCR v1.1. Analysis was restricted to V-J combinations with a frequency above 0.0001, which covered 98% to 99.2% of repertoires. A TCS score was defined as the ratio between F50 (clonal expansion) and ExV (chaos), using BLOSUM62-based TCRdist between CDR3 peptides within each V-J. Welch's t-statistics and random forest reduced fewer than 600 V-J features to about 13, which were used in a naive Bayes classifier (R e1071). TCRdb passed the public sequencing reads through fastp at Q25 and MiXCR, retaining productive beta sequences. Each CDR3 protein appears once, grouped with its most common genes and DNA. In this record, the V and J calls reflect TCRdb's handling and not the investigators' own analysis. This sample gives some 600,000 distinct CDR3 sequences in total; about 14% of them show up just once. The top ten hold less than 6% of the sample.

Here is what the overall study found, with its caveats: Ophthalmopathy was separated from stable hyperthyroidism by a 13 V-J signature model, with over 85% sensitivity and around 81% specificity obtained in cross-validation and 80%/75% obtained in testing. No statistical method was used to set the sample size in advance, and investigators knew the group allocation. Blood samples also contained most of the expanded thyroid clonotypes (frequency above 0.001), which suggests that blood repertoires may reflect thyroid immune responses. In validation, the model predicted progression to ophthalmopathy a median of roughly 6.5 months before onset, with around 70% sensitivity and nearly 75% specificity.

Comment on this clonotype: Its antigen is unknown. Per-nucleotide qualities are absent, and no much larger clonotype sits a single base away.

This receptor was taken from a woman aged 30 to 39 with Graves' hyperthyroidism that later progressed to Graves' ophthalmopathy. What was sequenced was blood. The chain employs TRBV20-1 and TRBJ2-2, with TRBD1 as a weak D call on 6 bases. The CDR3 protein sequence reads: CSARQGRNTGELFF. The DNA sequence follows: TGCAGTGCTAGACAGGGGCGGAACACCGGGGAGCTGTTTTTT.